The next 20 T cell receptor beta chains were all read from a single sample in a study of T cells in Graves' hyperthyroidism and ophthalmopathy. Regions amplified from RNA transcripts were the TCR beta CDR3 regions. The study used the HTBI primer set for a first-round RT-PCR of the TCR CDR3. TCRdb used MiXCR to reprocess the multiplex PCR reads, holding one entry per CDR3 protein. The table includes approximately 400,000 distinct CDR3 sequences, less than 20% detected once. The source material was blood. These receptors were taken from a young man with Graves' ophthalmopathy.

Details on this clonotype: Given a much more abundant clone one base away, this may be a read error. J is TRBJ2-2 and V is TRBV24-1, with D perhaps given as TRBD1 or TRBD2 (5 bases each). The CDR3 has 14 amino acids. Germline V lookup: CDR1 KGHDR, CDR2 SFDVKD. CDR3 sequence (DNA): TGTGCCACCGGGGGACGGGAAAACACCGGGGAGCTGCTTTTT. Its translation: CATGGRENTGELLF.

This clonotype was seen ten or more times. The J gene is TRBJ1-5, the V gene TRBV28; D is perhaps TRBD1 (5 bases). Germline lookup yields CDR1 MDHEN and CDR2 SYDVKM. This CDR3 is built from 17 residues. V lost 6 bases to trimming and J lost 1 base, with 19 bases between them. The CDR3 sequence: CASSSLAPGRSNQPQHF. In DNA, the CDR3 is TGTGCCAGCAGCTCTCTGGCCCCAGGGAGAAGCAATCAGCCCCAGCATTTT.

This clonotype has a count of ten or more. The gene calls are TRBV28 and TRBJ2-5; D may be TRBD1 (5 bases). Trimming removed 8 bases from V and 1 base from J, with 11 bases in between. Germline lookup yields CDR1 MDHEN and CDR2 SYDVKM. This CDR3 spans 13 amino acids. The CDR3 DNA reads as TGTGCCAGCGGGGCGGACCCCCAAGAGACCCAGTACTTC. Protein sequence: CASGADPQETQYF.

Concerning this clonotype itself: A read error is possible here, since a much larger clone lies one base away. The chain joins TRBV7-9 to TRBJ1-5; D is unresolved. From germline, CDR1 is SEHNR and CDR2 FQNEAQ (reference sequence). This CDR3 has 13 residues. CDR3: CASSPNEVQLQHF. The CDR3 DNA reads TGTGCCAGCAGCCCCAACGAGGTTCAGCTCCAGCATTTT.

This clonotype was recorded at least ten times. CDR3 sequence: CASSDQSNEQFF. CDR3 DNA sequence: TGTGCCAGCAGCGACCAGTCCAATGAGCAGTTCTTC. V and J are TRBV2 and TRBJ2-1; the D is unclear. The CDR3 covers 12 residues. V lost 6 bases and J 6 bases, leaving 9 bases between the germline ends. Germline values: CDR1 SNHLY, CDR2 FYNNEI. The full variable domain, with the rest looked up from reference TRBV2 and TRBJ2-1, is EPEVTQTPSHQVTQMGQEVILRCVPISNHLYFYWYRQILGQKVEFLVSFYNNEISEKSEIFDDQFSVERPDGSNFTLKIRSTKLEDSAMYFCASSDQSNEQFFGPGTRLTVL.

The V gene is TRBV5-1, the J gene TRBJ2-7; a weak D match, TRBD2 (5 bases). The CDR3 has 16 residues. V gave up 2 bases and J gave up 2 bases, with 17 bases separating them. The germline V gene encodes CDR1 SGHRS and CDR2 YFSETQ. In DNA, the CDR3 is TGCGCCAGCAGCTTAGGCGGGTTCATCGGAGCCTACGAGCAGTACTTC. It specifies CASSLGGFIGAYEQYF.

The chain recombines TRBV2 with TRBJ1-6, with 7 bases aligning to TRBD1. V lost 5 bases to trimming and J lost 0 bases; unmatched junction nucleotides: 10. CDR1 is SNHLY, CDR2 FYNNEI, per germline. The CDR3 contains 18 residues. The CDR3 sequence: CASSSEGASSSYNSPLHF. CDR3 DNA sequence: TGTGCCAGCAGTTCCGAGGGGGCGTCGAGCTCCTATAATTCACCCCTCCACTTT.

This clonotype was picked up many times. The chain combines TRBV2 with TRBJ2-3; 10 positions agree with TRBD2. The germline V gene has CDR1 SNHLY and CDR2 FYNNEI. V lost 1 base to trimming and J lost 6 bases; unmatched junction nucleotides: 10. The CDR3 is 17 residues long. The CDR3 DNA is TGTGCCAGCAGTGAAGTCGTCGGTAGCGGGGGGTGGGATACGCAGTATTTT. This encodes CASSEVVGSGGWDTQYF. The entire variable domain, with the rest obtained from reference TRBV2 and TRBJ2-3, is as follows: EPEVTQTPSHQVTQMGQEVILRCVPISNHLYFYWYRQILGQKVEFLVSFYNNEISEKSEIFDDQFSVERPDGSNFTLKIRSTKLEDSAMYFCASSEVVGSGGWDTQYFGPGTRLTVL.

This clonotype was detected many times. The CDR3 sequence is CASSEEGRYGNQPQHF. The DNA of the CDR3 is TGTGCCAGCAGTGAGGAGGGGAGGTATGGCAATCAGCCCCAGCATTTT. J is TRBJ1-5 and V is TRBV6-1; maybe TRBD1 (5 bases). V was shortened by 3 bases and J by 2 bases, with 14 bases between the two germline ends. Germline assignment: CDR1 MNHNS and CDR2 SASEGT. This CDR3 has 16 amino acids.

This clonotype occurred a few times. The chain carries TRBV5-8 and TRBJ2-7; TRBD1 is a possible D gene (6 bases). V lost 4 bases, J lost 0 bases, and 14 bases lay in between. The CDR3 contains 15 residues. Germline-derived CDR1 and CDR2 are SGHTS and YDEGEE. Here the CDR3 DNA reads TGTGCCAGCAGCCAGGGGAGCCCCAGCTCCTACGAGCAGTACTTC. Translating it yields CASSQGSPSSYEQYF. Together with reference TRBV5-8 and TRBJ2-7, the CDR3 gives the full variable domain: EAGVTQSPTHLIKTRGQQATLRCSPISGHTSVYWYQQALGLGLQFLLWYDEGEERNRGNFPPRFSGRQFPNYSSELNVNALELEDSALYLCASSQGSPSSYEQYFGPGTRLTVT.

The chain carries TRBV4-2 and TRBJ1-2, with no clear D. The CDR3 is 16 amino acids. Germline V lookup: CDR1 LGHNA, CDR2 YNFKEQ. The V gene lost 0 bases and the J gene lost 5 bases, with 16 bases spanning the gap. The CDR3 here is CASSQDRVEETYGYTF. The CDR3 region has the DNA TGTGCCAGCAGCCAAGATCGGGTCGAGGAGACTTATGGCTACACCTTC.

The CDR3 region has the DNA TGCGCCAGCAGCCAAGAGAGCGGGACCCACTATGGCTACACCTTC. Translating it yields CASSQESGTHYGYTF. The V call is TRBV4-1, the J call TRBJ1-2; D may be TRBD1 (5 bases). CDR1 is MGHRA and CDR2 is YSYEKL in the germline V gene. CDR3 length equals 15 residues. Deletions cut 0 bases from V and 3 bases from J, with 11 bases between.

This clonotype was counted at least ten times. V is TRBV27 and J is TRBJ2-1; TRBD1 matches 10 bases. With V trimmed by 4 bases and J by 2 bases, 2 bases remained unmatched. Germline lookup yields CDR1 MNHEY and CDR2 SMNVEV (reference sequence). The CDR3 is 15 residues long. The CDR3 region has the DNA TGTGCCAGCAGTTCCGGACAGGGGGCCTACAATGAGCAGTTCTTC. Residues: CASSSGQGAYNEQFF.

J is TRBJ2-6 and V is TRBV10-3; D is unresolved. V lost 2 bases and J 0 bases, leaving 17 bases between the germline ends. The CDR3 is 19 residues long. Germline V CDR1 and CDR2: ENHRY, SYGVKD. CDR3 DNA sequence: TGTGCCATCAGTGAGATTCAACCAGGACGTATCTCTGGGGCCAACGTCCTGACTTTC. As protein: CAISEIQPGRISGANVLTF.

This clonotype has ten or more counts. The chain combines TRBV9 with TRBJ2-1; D is perhaps TRBD2 (6 bases). The germline V gene has CDR1 SGDLS and CDR2 YYNGEE. The V end lost 3 bases, the J end lost 0 bases, and 19 bases lay between the germline ends. The CDR3 consists of 18 residues. Here the CDR3 reads CASSARLGSGGSYNEQFF. The CDR3 DNA follows: TGTGCCAGCAGCGCAAGGTTGGGTAGCGGCGGCTCCTACAATGAGCAGTTCTTC.

Ten or more counts support this clonotype. The V and J genes are TRBV6-2 or TRBV6-3 and TRBJ2-3; D remains unclear. The germline V and J ends were trimmed by 2 bases and 1 base, with 13 bases remaining between them. There are 16 residues in the CDR3. Per germline, CDR1 MNHEY and CDR2 SVGEGT. The chain's CDR3 is CASSYTAGKRTDTQYF. The CDR3, as DNA: TGTGCCAGCAGTTACACGGCAGGAAAACGCACAGATACGCAGTATTTT.

At least ten counts were recorded for this clonotype. The V and J genes are TRBV6-1 and TRBJ1-6; the D gene is possibly TRBD1 (6 bases). The germline V gene encodes CDR1 MNHNS and CDR2 SASEGT. Trimming cost V 6 bases and J 0 bases, with 12 bases left between them. The CDR3 runs 16 residues. CDR3 DNA: TGTGCCAGCAGGTCAACAGGGAGCTCCTATAATTCACCCCTCCACTTT. Translating it yields CASRSTGSSYNSPLHF.

This sequence joins TRBV10-2 and TRBJ1-6; perhaps TRBD1 as D (6 bases). Trimming pared 8 bases from V and 8 bases from J, leaving 16 bases between. Germline V gives CDR1 WSHSY, CDR2 SAAADI. The CDR3 runs 14 residues. CDR3 coding DNA: TGCGCCAGCCAGAGGGACACGGCGGATTCACCCCTCCACTTT. Residues: CASQRDTADSPLHF.

The chain couples TRBV2 to TRBJ2-5; no clear D. Between the trimmed V and J ends, which lost 1 base and 1 base, there was a span of 16 bases. From germline, CDR1 is SNHLY and CDR2 FYNNEI. The CDR3 length is 17 residues. As DNA, the CDR3 is TGTGCCAGCAGTGAAGACAGATCACGCCGATTCCAAGAGACCCAGTACTTC. Translated, it gives CASSEDRSRRFQETQYF. The variable domain in full, with the rest retrieved from reference TRBV2 and TRBJ2-5, is EPEVTQTPSHQVTQMGQEVILRCVPISNHLYFYWYRQILGQKVEFLVSFYNNEISEKSEIFDDQFSVERPDGSNFTLKIRSTKLEDSAMYFCASSEDRSRRFQETQYFGPGTRLLVL.

This clonotype was seen only a few times. The chain joins TRBV9 to TRBJ2-5; weak D call: TRBD1 (6 bases). This CDR3 has 18 amino acids. V was trimmed by 4 bases and J by 1 base, leaving 23 bases between them. Germline V gene sequence: CDR1 SGDLS, CDR2 YYNGEE. The CDR3 protein is CASSPLPPGQQLQETQYF. In DNA form, the CDR3 reads TGTGCCAGCAGCCCGCTTCCCCCCGGACAGCAACTCCAAGAGACCCAGTACTTC.